These 4 T cell receptor beta chains came from one sample sequenced in a study of shared T cell receptors in the human thymus. TCRdb's copy holds only in-frame clones and misses some; the assay was immunoSEQ multiplex PCR. The top ten clones hold roughly 0.013% of a sample with 540,000 or so clones, around 78% of them seen once. The data also belong to a second study, concerning human thymus T cells.

Sequenced: thymocytes. All receptors come from a boy under two years old with a congenital heart defect.

The chain couples TRBV15 to TRBJ1-5, with 7 bases matching TRBD1. Germline lookup yields CDR1 LNHNV and CDR2 YYDKDF (reference sequence). The CDR3 sequence is 14 residues long. Trimming cost V 4 bases and J 2 bases; bases outside gene matches: 2. CDR3: CATSTTGGNQPQHF. The DNA for the CDR3 is TGTGCCACCAGCACCACAGGGGGCAATCAGCCCCAGCATTTT.

The chain combines TRBV2 with TRBJ2-7; 10 nucleotides agree with TRBD2. V shed 3 bases, J shed 3 bases, and the junction held 14 bases outside the gene matches. CDR1 and CDR2 from the germline V gene are SNHLY and FYNNEI. The CDR3 is 18 amino acids. The CDR3 spells CASSERGEWTSGNYEQYF. The CDR3 nucleotides are TGTGCCAGCAGTGAGAGGGGAGAATGGACTAGCGGAAACTACGAGCAGTACTTC.

This chain connects TRBV27 to TRBJ1-2; 7 nucleotides line up with TRBD1. V dropped 6 bases and J dropped 5; count of bases not matched to a gene: 12. CDR3 length: 15 amino acids. Germline V gives CDR1 MNHEY, CDR2 SMNVEV (reference sequence). The CDR3 protein is CASRDPGDSSYGYTF. The CDR3 nucleotides are TGTGCCAGCAGGGACCCCGGGGACAGTTCTTATGGCTACACCTTC.

This sequence joins TRBV6-4 and TRBJ2-5; TRBD2 agrees at 9 bases. The CDR3 runs to 17 residues. CDR1 is MRHNA, CDR2 SNTAGT, per germline. Losses at the gene ends were 2 bases for V and 3 bases for J; bases not matched to a gene: 10. The CDR3 here is CASSDLSSSGVEETQYF. The CDR3 DNA reads as TGTGCCAGCAGTGACCTAAGCTCTAGCGGGGTGGAAGAGACCCAGTACTTC.